Listed here is a single TCR beta chain. Per the germline V gene, CDR1 is LGHNA and CDR2 is YNFKEQ. The germline V and J ends were trimmed by 8 bases and 8 bases, with 12 bases remaining between them. There are 12 residues in the CDR3. Seattle-derived patients entered the study during active infection and were followed longitudinally. Authors' methods: Amplified reference gene primers provided the basis for estimating nucleated cell counts. Sequencing used immunoSEQ multiplex PCR; TCRdb keeps in-frame clones, though not all of them. V and J calls and clone size are as listed in that table; D and trimming were resolved from the DNA. The sample has 300,000 to 400,000 clones, roughly 87% seen once. This specimen comes from a study of blood T cell repertoires in COVID-19. Study-level background: Nucleic acid was either cDNA or gDNA, and it came from T cells, B-cell-depleted T cells, or PBMCs.

The sample consisted of peripheral blood. This sequence originates from a man aged 25 to 45 with COVID-19, enrolled during active disease. The chain links TRBV4-2 to TRBJ1-4; no definite D call. CDR3 DNA: TGTGCCAGCGCACCGGCGGGCGAAAAACTGTTTTTT. Translated: CASAPAGEKLFF.